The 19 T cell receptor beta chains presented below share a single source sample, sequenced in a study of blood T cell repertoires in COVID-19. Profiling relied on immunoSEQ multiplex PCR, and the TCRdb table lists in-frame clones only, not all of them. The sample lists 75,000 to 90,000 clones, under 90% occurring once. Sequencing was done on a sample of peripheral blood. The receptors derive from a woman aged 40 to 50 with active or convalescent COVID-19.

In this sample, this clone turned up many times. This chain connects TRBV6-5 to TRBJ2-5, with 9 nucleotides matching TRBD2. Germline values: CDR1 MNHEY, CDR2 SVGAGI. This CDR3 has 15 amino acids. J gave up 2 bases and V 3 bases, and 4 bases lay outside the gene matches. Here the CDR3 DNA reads TGTGCCAGCAGTTATGCGGGGGGGGAGCAAGAGACCCAGTACTTC. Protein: CASSYAGGEQETQYF.

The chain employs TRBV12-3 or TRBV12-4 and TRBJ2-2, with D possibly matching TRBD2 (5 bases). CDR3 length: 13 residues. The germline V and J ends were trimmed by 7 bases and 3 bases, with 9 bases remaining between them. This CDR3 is CASTPRDTGELFF. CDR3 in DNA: TGTGCCAGCACCCCGAGGGACACCGGGGAGCTGTTTTTT.

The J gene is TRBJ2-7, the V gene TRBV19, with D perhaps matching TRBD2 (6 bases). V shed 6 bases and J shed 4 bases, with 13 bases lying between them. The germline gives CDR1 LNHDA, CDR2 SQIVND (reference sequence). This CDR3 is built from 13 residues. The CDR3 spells CASSWSLAYEQYF. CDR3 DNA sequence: TGTGCCAGTAGCTGGTCACTAGCTTACGAGCAGTACTTC.

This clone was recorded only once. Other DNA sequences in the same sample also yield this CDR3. As DNA, the CDR3 is TGCGCCAGCAGCTTGAATTGGGGCGGCCAAGAGACCCAGTACTTC. Protein sequence: CASSLNWGGQETQYF. V gene TRBV5-1 combines with J gene TRBJ2-5; D is perhaps TRBD1 (5 bases). Trimming took off 1 base at V and 1 base at J, with 11 bases between the two ends. Germline lookup yields CDR1 SGHRS and CDR2 YFSETQ. This CDR3 comprises 15 residues.

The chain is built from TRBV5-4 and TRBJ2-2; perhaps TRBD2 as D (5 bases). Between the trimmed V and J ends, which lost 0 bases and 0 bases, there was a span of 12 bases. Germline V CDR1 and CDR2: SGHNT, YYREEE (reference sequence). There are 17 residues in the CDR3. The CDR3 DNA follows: TGTGCCAGCAGCTTGGCCGGAGGAGTCACGAACACCGGGGAGCTGTTTTTT. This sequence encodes CASSLAGGVTNTGELFF.

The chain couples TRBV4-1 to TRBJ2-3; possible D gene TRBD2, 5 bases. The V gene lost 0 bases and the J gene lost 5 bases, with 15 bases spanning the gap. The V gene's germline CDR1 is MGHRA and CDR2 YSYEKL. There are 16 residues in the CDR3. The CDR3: CASSQDASQLGDTQYF. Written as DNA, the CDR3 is TGCGCCAGCAGCCAAGATGCTAGCCAACTGGGAGATACGCAGTATTTT.

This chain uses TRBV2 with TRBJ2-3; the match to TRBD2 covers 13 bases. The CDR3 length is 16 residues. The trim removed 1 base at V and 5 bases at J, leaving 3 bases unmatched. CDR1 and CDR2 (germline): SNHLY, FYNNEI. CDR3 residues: CASSEGLAGGKDTQYF. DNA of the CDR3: TGTGCCAGCAGTGAAGGACTAGCGGGGGGTAAAGATACGCAGTATTTT.

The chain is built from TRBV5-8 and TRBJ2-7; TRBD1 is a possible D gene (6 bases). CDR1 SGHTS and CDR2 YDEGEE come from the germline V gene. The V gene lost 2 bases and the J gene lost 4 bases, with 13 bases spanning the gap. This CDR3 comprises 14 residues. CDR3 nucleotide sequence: TGTGCCAGCAGCTTTGGCAGGGGTACGTACGAGCAGTACTTC. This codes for CASSFGRGTYEQYF.

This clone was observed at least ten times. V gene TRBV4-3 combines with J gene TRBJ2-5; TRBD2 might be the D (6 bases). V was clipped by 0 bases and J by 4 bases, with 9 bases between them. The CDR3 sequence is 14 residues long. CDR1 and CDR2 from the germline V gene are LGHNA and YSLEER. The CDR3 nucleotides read TGCGCCAGCAGCCAAGAGGGGAGGTCAGAGACCCAGTACTTC. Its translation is CASSQEGRSETQYF.

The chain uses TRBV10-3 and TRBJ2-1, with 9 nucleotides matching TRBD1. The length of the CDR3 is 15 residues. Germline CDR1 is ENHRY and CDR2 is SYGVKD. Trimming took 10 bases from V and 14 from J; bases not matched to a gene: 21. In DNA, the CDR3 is TGTGCCACCGCTAAGAACACAGGGGGCTTAAACCAAAAGTTCTTC. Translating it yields CATAKNTGGLNQKFF.

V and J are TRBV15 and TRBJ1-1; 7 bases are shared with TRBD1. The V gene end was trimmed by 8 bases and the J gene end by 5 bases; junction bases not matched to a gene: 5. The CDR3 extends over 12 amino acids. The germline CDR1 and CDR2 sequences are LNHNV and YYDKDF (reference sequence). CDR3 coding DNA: TGTGCCACCCTCCAGACAGGGACTGAAGCTTTCTTT. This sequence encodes CATLQTGTEAFF.

The DNA for the CDR3 is TGTGCCAGTAGGACCCAGGGCGAATCCTATGGCTACACCTTC. As protein: CASRTQGESYGYTF. The chain has TRBV19 and TRBJ1-2; tentatively, D is TRBD1 (5 bases). Trimming pared 6 bases from V and 4 bases from J, leaving 15 bases between. The CDR3 runs 14 residues. CDR1 is LNHDA and CDR2 is SQIVND in the germline V gene (reference sequence).

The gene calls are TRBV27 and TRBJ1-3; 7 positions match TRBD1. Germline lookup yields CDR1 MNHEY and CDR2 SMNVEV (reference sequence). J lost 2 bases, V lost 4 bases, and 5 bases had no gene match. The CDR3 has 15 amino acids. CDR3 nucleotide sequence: TGTGCCAGCAGTTCAACCGGGACAGCTGGAAACACCATATATTTT. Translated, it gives CASSSTGTAGNTIYF.

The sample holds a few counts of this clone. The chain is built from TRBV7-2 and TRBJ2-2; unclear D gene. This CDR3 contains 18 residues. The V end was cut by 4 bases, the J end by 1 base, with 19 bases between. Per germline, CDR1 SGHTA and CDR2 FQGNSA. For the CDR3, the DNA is TGTGCCAGCAGCTCCAACGGTTGGTTAGCCCTGAACACCGGGGAGCTGTTTTTT. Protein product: CASSSNGWLALNTGELFF.

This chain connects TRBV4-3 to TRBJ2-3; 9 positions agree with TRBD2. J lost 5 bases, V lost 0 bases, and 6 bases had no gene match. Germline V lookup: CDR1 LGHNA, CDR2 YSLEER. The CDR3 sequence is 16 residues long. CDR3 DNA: TGCGCCAGCAGCCAAGAGCCTAGCGGGATAATAGATACGCAGTATTTT. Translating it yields CASSQEPSGIIDTQYF.

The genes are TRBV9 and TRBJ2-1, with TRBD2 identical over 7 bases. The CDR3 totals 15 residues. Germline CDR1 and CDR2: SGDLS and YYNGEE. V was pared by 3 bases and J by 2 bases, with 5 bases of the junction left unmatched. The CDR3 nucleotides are TGTGCCAGCAGCGCCTCCGGACTAGCCTACAATGAGCAGTTCTTC. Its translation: CASSASGLAYNEQFF.

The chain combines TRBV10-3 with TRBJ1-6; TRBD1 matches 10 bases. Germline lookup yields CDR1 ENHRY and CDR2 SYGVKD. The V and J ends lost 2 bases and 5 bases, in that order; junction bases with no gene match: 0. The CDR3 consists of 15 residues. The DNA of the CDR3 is TGTGCCATCAGTGAGGGGACAGGGGATAATTCACCCCTCCACTTT. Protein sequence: CAISEGTGDNSPLHF.

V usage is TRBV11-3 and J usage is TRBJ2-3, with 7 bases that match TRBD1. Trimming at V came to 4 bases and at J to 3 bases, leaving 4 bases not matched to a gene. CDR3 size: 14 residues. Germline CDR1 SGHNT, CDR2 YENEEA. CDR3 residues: CASSSRTGTDTQYF. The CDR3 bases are TGTGCCAGCAGCTCCCGGACAGGTACAGATACGCAGTATTTT.

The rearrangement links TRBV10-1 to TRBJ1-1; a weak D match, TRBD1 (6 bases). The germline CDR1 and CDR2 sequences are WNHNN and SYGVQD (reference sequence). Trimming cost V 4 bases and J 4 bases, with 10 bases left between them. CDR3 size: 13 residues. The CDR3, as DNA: TGCGCCAGCAGTGCCAGGGGCGCCACTGAAGCTTTCTTT. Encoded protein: CASSARGATEAFF.